This T cell receptor (beta chain) was sequenced for a study of post-analysis software for immune sequencing data. Study context: Several disease courses (relapsing-remitting, secondary progressive and progressive-relapsing) of multiple sclerosis were included. Study findings and constraints: A significant reduction in normalized Chao1 diversity was observed in multiple sclerosis patients versus controls. About five TRBV segments occurring more often in patients than controls included TRBV5-6, TRBV5-1 and TRBV20-1.

The germline V and J ends were trimmed by 11 bases and 5 bases, with 11 bases remaining between them. The CDR3 is 11 residues long. In germline, CDR1 is MDHEN, CDR2 SYDVKM. Unique molecular identifiers were built into the TCR beta cDNA libraries. Each sample of roughly 0.9 to 10 million input T cells yielded 500,000 or so cDNA molecules, so each molecule approximated one T cell. MiXCR, applied by TCRdb to the PCR reads, yields one record per CDR3 protein. Of 750,000 to 950,000 distinct CDR3 sequences detected, about 43% appear once; the ten largest clones hold over 4.5%. This clonotype has more than one count but fewer than ten. No antigen is known for it.

Sequenced input: blood. The receptor was isolated from a girl between 5 and 17 years old with multiple sclerosis. The chain employs TRBV28 and TRBJ2-3; D perhaps matches TRBD2 (6 bases). DNA for the CDR3: TGTGCCGCCCGGGGGAGAGATACGCAGTATTTT. Translated: CAARGRDTQYF.